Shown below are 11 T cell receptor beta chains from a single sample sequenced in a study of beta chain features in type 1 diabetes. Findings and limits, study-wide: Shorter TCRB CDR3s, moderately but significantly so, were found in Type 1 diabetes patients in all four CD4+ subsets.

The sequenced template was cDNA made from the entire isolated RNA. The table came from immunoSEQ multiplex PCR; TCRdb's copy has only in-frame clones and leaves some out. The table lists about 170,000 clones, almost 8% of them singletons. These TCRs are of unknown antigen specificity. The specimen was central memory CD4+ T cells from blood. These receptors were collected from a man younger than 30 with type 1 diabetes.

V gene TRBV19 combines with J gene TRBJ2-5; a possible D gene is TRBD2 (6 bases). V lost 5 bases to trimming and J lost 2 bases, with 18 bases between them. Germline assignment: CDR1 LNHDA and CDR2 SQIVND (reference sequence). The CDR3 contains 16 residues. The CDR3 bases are TGTGCCAGTAGTCCAAGACCGGGAGTGGCTCAAGAGACCCAGTACTTC. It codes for CASSPRPGVAQETQYF.

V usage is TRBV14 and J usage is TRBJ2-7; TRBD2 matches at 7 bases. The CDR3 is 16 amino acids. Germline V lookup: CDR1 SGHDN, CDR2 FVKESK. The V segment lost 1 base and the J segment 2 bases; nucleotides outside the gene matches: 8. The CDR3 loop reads CASSQVGASGPYEQYF. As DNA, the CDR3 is TGTGCCAGCAGCCAAGTGGGTGCTAGCGGTCCCTACGAGCAGTACTTC.

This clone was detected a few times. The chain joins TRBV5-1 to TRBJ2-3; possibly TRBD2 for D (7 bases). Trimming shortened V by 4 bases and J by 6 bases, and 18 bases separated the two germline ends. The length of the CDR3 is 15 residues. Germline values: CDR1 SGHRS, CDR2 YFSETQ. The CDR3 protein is CASSADAGAQDTQYF. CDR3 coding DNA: TGCGCCAGCAGCGCGGATGCGGGGGCTCAGGATACGCAGTATTTT.

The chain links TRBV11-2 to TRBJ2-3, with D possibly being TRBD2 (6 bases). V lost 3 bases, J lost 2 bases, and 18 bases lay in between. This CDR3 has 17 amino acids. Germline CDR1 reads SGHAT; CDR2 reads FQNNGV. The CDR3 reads CASSFRLVNYPTDTQYF. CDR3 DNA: TGTGCCAGCAGCTTCCGACTAGTGAATTATCCCACAGATACGCAGTATTTT.

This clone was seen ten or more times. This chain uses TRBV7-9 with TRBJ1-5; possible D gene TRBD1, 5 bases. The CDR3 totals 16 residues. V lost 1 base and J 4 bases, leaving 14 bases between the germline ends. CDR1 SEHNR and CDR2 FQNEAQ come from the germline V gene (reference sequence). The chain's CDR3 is CASSLDGTGWNQPQHF. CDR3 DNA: TGTGCCAGCAGCTTAGATGGCACAGGATGGAATCAGCCCCAGCATTTT.

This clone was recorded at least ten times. As DNA, the CDR3 is TGTGCCAGCAGCCCCTGGGTAGCGGGAGGGAATGAGCAGTTCTTC. Protein sequence: CASSPWVAGGNEQFF. The genes are TRBV7-9 and TRBJ2-1; 11 bases line up with TRBD2. V lost 5 bases and J lost 7; bases outside the gene matches: 7. There are 15 residues in the CDR3. Germline V gives CDR1 SEHNR, CDR2 FQNEAQ (reference sequence).

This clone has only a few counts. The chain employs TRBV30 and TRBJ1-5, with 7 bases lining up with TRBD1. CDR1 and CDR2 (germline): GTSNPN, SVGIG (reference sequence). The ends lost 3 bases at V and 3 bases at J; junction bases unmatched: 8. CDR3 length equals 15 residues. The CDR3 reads CAWSSRGDLNQPQHF. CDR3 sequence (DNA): TGTGCCTGGAGCAGCAGGGGGGACCTCAATCAGCCCCAGCATTTT.

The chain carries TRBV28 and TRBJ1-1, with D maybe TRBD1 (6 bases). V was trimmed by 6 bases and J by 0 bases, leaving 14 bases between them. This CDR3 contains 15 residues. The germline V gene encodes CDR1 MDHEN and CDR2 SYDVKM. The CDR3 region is CASRPGERMNTEAFF. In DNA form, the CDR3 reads TGTGCCAGCAGGCCAGGGGAACGCATGAACACTGAAGCTTTCTTT.

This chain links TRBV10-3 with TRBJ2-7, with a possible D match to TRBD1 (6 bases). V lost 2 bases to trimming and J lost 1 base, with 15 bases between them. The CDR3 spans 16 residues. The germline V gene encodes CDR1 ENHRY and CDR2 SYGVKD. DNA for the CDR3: TGTGCCATCAGTGAGACACCGGGACAACTTTCCTACGAGCAGTACTTC. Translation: CAISETPGQLSYEQYF.

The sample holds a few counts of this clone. This CDR3 reads CASTQGGNTEAFF. In DNA, the CDR3 is TGTGCCAGTACCCAGGGAGGGAACACTGAAGCTTTCTTT. V usage is TRBV19 and J usage is TRBJ1-1, with D possibly being TRBD1 (5 bases). In germline, CDR1 is LNHDA, CDR2 SQIVND (reference sequence). The CDR3 sequence is 13 residues long. Trimming took off 7 bases at V and 1 base at J, with 10 bases between the two ends.

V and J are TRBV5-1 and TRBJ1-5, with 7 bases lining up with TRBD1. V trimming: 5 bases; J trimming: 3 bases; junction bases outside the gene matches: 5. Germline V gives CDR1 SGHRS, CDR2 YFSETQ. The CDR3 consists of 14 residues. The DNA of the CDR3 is TGCGCCAGCAGACCCGGGACAGTCAATCAGCCCCAGCATTTT. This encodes CASRPGTVNQPQHF.